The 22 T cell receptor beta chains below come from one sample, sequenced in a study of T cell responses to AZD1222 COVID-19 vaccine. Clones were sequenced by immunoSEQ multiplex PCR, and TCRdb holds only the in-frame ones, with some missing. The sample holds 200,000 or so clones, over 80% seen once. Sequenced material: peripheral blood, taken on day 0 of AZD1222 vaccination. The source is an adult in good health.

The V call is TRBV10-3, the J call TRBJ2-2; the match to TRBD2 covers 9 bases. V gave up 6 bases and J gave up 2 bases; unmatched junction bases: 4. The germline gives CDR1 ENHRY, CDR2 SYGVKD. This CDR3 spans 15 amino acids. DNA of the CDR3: TGTGCCATCAGAACTCTAGCGGGAAACACCGGGGAGCTGTTTTTT. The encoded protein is CAIRTLAGNTGELFF.

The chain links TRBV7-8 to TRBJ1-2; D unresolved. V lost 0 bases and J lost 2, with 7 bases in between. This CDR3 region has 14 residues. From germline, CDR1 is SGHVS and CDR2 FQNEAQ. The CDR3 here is CASSLAVGNYGYTF. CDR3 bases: TGTGCCAGCAGCTTAGCGGTGGGGAACTATGGCTACACCTTC.

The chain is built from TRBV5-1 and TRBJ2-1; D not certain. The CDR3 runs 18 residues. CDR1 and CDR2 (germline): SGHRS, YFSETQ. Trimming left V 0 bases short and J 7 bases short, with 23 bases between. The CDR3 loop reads CASSLAALKGPLGNEQFF. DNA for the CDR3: TGCGCCAGCAGCTTGGCTGCCCTCAAGGGCCCCCTCGGGAATGAGCAGTTCTTC.

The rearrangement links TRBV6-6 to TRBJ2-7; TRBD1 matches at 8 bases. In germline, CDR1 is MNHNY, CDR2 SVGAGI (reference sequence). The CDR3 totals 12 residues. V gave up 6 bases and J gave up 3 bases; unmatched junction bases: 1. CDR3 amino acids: CASRDRDYEQYF. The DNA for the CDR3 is TGTGCCAGCAGGGACAGGGACTACGAGCAGTACTTC.

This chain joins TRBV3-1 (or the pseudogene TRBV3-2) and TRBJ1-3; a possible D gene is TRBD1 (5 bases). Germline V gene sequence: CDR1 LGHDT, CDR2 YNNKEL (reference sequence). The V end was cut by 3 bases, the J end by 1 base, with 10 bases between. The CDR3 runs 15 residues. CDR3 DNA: TGTGCCAGCAGCCAGGGACGGGTTTCTGGAAACACCATATATTTT. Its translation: CASSQGRVSGNTIYF.

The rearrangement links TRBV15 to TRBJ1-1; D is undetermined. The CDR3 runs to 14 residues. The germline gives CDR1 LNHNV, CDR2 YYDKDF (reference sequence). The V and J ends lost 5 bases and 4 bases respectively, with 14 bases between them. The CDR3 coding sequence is TGTGCCACCAGCCCCCGTGGGCGGATCACTGAAGCTTTCTTT. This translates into CATSPRGRITEAFF.

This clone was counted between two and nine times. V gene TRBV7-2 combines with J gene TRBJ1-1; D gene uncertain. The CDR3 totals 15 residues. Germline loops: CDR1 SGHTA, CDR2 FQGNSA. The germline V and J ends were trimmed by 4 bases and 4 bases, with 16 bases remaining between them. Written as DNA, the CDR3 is TGTGCCAGCAGCTCATCACAAAGGTGGGGCACTGAAGCTTTCTTT. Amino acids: CASSSSQRWGTEAFF.

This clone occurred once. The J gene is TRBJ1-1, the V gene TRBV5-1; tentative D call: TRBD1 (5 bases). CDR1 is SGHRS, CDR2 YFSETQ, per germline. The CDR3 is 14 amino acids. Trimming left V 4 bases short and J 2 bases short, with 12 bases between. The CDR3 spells CASSPTTANTEAFF. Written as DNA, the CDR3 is TGCGCCAGCAGCCCTACGACAGCCAACACTGAAGCTTTCTTT.

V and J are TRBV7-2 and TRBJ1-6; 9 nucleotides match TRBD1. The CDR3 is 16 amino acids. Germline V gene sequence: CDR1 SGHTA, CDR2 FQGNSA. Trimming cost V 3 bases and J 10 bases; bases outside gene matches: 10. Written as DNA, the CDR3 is TGTGCCAGCAGCTTTACTTGGACAGGGGACATGTCACCCCTCCACTTT. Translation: CASSFTWTGDMSPLHF.

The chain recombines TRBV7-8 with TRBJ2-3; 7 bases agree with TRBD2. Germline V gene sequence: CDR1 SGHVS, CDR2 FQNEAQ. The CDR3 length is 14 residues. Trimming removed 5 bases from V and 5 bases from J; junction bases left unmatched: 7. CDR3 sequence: CASSRGGVEDTQYF. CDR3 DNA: TGTGCCAGCAGCCGGGGAGGGGTGGAAGATACGCAGTATTTT.

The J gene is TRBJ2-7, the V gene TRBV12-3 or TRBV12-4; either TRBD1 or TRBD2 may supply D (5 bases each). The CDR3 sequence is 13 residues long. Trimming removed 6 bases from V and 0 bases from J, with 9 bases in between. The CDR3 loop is CASRLGASYEQYF. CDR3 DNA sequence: TGTGCCAGCAGACTAGGGGCCTCCTACGAGCAGTACTTC.

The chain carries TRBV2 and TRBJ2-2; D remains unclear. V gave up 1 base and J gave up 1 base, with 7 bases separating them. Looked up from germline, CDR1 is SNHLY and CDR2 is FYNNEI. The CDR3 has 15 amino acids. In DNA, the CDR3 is TGTGCCAGCAGTGAAGTAAGACGGAACACCGGGGAGCTGTTTTTT. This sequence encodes CASSEVRRNTGELFF.

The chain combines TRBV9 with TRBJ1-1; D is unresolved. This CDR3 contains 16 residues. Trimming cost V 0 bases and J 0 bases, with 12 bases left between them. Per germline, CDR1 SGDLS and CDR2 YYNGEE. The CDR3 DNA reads TGTGCCAGCAGCGTAGCTACGGGAGCGGTGAACACTGAAGCTTTCTTT. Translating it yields CASSVATGAVNTEAFF.

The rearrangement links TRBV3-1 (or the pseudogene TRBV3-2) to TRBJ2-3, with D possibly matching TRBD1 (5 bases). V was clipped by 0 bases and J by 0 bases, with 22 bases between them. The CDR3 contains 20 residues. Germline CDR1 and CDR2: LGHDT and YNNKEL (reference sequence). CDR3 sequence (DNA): TGTGCCAGCAGCCAAGAGCCCAGGGAAGGGGTTTCGGTAAGCACAGATACGCAGTATTTT. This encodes CASSQEPREGVSVSTDTQYF.

The CDR3 here is CASSPLTGTTEAFF. The CDR3 coding sequence is TGTGCCAGCAGTCCCCTTACGGGTACCACTGAAGCTTTCTTT. The V and J genes are TRBV28 and TRBJ1-1, with D unresolved. This CDR3 has 14 residues. Trimming shortened V by 5 bases and J by 4 bases, and 14 bases separated the two germline ends. The germline CDR1 and CDR2 sequences are MDHEN and SYDVKM.

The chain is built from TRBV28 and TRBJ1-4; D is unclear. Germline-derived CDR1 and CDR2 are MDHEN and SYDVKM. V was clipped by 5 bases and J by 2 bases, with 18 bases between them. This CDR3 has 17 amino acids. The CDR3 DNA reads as TGTGCCAGCAGTCTCGGCCCCTCTTTAAACACTAATGAAAAACTGTTTTTT. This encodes CASSLGPSLNTNEKLFF.

For the CDR3, the DNA is TGTGCCAGCAGCCCAGACAGCCTGGGGAATTCACCCCTCCACTTT. Amino acid sequence: CASSPDSLGNSPLHF. The chain uses TRBV7-2 and TRBJ1-6; the D gene is possibly TRBD1 (5 bases). V was clipped by 5 bases and J by 7 bases, with 15 bases between them. The CDR3 consists of 15 residues. Germline-derived CDR1 and CDR2 are SGHTA and FQGNSA. Variable domain in full (rest from reference TRBV7-2 and TRBJ1-6): GAGVSQSPSNKVTEKGKDVELRCDPISGHTALYWYRQSLGQGLEFLIYFQGNSAPDKSGLPSDRFSAERTGGSVSTLTIQRTQQEDSAVYLCASSPDSLGNSPLHFGNGTRLTVT.

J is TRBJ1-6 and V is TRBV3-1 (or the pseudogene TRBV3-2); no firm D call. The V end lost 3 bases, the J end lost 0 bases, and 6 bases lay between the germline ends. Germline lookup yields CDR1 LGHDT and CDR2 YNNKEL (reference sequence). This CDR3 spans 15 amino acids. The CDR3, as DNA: TGTGCCAGCAGCCATGGAAGCTCCTATAATTCACCCCTCCACTTT. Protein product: CASSHGSSYNSPLHF.

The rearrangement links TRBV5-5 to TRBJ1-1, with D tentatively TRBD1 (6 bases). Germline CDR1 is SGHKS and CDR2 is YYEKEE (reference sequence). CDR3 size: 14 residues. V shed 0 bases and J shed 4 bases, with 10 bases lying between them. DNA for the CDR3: TGTGCCAGCAGCTTGGGGGGAGGGGGCACTGAAGCTTTCTTT. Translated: CASSLGGGGTEAFF.

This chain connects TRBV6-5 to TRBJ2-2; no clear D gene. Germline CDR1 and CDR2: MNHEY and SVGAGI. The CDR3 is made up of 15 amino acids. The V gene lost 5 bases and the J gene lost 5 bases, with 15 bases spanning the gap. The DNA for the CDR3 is TGTGCCAGCAGTACATTGGAACAGAGTACCGGGGAGCTGTTTTTT. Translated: CASSTLEQSTGELFF.

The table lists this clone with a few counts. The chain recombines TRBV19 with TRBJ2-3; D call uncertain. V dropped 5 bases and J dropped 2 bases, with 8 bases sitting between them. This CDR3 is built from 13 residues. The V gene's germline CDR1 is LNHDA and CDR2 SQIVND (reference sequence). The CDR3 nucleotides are TGTGCCAGTAGTTCGCGAGTCACAGATACGCAGTATTTT. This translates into CASSSRVTDTQYF.

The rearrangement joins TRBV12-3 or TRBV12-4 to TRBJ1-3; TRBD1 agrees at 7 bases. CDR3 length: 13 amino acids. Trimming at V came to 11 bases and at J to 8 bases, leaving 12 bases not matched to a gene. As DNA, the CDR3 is TGTGCCCCCGGGACAGATGGGGGAGACACCATATATTTT. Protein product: CAPGTDGGDTIYF.